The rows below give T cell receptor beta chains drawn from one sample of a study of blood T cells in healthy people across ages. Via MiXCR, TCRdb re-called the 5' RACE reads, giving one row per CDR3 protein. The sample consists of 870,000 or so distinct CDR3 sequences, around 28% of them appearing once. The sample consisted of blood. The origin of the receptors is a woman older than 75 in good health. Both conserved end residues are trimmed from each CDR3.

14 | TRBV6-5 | ASSLNRGSGANVLT
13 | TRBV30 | AWTILGDRPIEAF
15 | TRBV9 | ASSVEGKGLSSYEQY
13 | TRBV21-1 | ASSKVGLTNEKLF
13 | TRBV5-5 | ASSGDPTTNEKLF
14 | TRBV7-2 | ASSLWIAGTNNGQY
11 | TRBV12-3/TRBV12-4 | ASSLLSGQPQH
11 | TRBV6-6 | ASRPSGGETQY
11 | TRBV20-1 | SAREGTDYEQY
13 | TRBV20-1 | SARRRGQGATRQY
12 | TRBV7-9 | ASSSFLAKNIQY
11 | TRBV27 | ASARQGDNEQF
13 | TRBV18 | AGSPARGLDEKLF
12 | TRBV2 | ASARRQNNSPLH
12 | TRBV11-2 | ASSRLEGKNIQY
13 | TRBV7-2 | ASSLAGGLHNEQF
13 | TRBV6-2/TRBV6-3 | ASSYGSLAKNIQY
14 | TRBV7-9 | ASSFLGRTSAREQY
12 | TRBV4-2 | ASSPRVKGETQY
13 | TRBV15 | ATSRDIDSFYGYT
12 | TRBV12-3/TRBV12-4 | ASRKGGSYNEQF
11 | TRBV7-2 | ASSFSLFQPQH
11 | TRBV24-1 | ATSTGVQETQY
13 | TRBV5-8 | ASSLDWGSTDTQY
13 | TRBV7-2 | ASSLWGGQLKLQF
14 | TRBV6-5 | ASSYSFQGVQETQY
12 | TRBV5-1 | ASSLGYSDDGYT
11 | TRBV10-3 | AISPAERHEQY
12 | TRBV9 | ASSVIGEGGKQF
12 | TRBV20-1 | SARDPIPNEKLF
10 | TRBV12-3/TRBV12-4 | ASSFQGYGYT
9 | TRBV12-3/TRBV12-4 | ASRLGDAEY
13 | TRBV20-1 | SARELAGGPNEQF
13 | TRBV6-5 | ASSVGPHSNQPQH
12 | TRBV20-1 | SAREAGRNTEAF
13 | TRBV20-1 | SARELQGAGETQY
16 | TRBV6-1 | ASSRGTSGGRSPYEQY